This TCR beta chain was captured in a study of blood T cell repertoires in COVID-19. Across the study: Spain, Italy and the United States supplied samples that represented acute and convalescent COVID-19.

V dropped 4 bases and J dropped 8; count of bases not matched to a gene: 9. From germline, CDR1 is LGHDT and CDR2 YNNKEL (reference sequence). The CDR3 is 15 amino acids. As originally analysed: It was from reference gene primer amplification that nucleated cell counts were estimated. TCRdb's copy holds only in-frame clones and misses some; the assay was immunoSEQ multiplex PCR. That table gives V, J and clone size, and the DNA gave D and trimming. The sample holds approximately 50,000 clones; 85% are singletons and the top ten take roughly 6.7%. This receptor was identified in a man in his sixties with acute or convalescent COVID-19. The sequenced material came from peripheral blood. The J gene is TRBJ1-4, the V gene TRBV3-1 (or the pseudogene TRBV3-2); 8 bases are shared with TRBD1. This CDR3 is CASSLGQGRAEKLFF. Here the CDR3 DNA reads TGTGCCAGCAGCCTAGGACAGGGCAGAGCCGAAAAACTGTTTTTT.